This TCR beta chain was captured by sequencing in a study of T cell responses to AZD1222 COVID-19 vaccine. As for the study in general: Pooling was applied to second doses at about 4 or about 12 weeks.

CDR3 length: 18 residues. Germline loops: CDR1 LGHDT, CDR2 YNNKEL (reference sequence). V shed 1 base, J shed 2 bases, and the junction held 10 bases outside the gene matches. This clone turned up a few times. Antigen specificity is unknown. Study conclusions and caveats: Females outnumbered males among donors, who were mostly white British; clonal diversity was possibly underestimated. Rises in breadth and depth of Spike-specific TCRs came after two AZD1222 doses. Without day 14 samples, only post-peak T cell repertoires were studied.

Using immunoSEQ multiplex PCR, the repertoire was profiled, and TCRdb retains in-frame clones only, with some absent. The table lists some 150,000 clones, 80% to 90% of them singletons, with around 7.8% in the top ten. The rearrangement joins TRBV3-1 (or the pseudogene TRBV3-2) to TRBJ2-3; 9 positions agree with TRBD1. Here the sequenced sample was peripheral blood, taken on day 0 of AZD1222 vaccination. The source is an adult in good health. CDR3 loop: CASSQAQSWTGVTDTQYF. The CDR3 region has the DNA TGTGCCAGCAGCCAAGCGCAGTCCTGGACAGGGGTCACAGATACGCAGTATTTT.